The clone carrying this T cell receptor beta chain has more than one count but fewer than ten. Each CDR3 protein is one row after TCRdb ran MiXCR on the 5' RACE reads. The table shows hundreds of thousands of distinct CDR3 sequences, with around 5.7% occurring only once. The CDR3 loop spans 12 amino acids. The ends were cut back, 4 bases at V and 8 bases at J, with 6 bases in the middle. The germline V gene has CDR1 KGHSH and CDR2 LQKENI. These data are taken from a study of identical twins. The clonotype comes from a man aged 18 to 29 in good health. The source material was naive T cells sorted from blood. This chain joins TRBV18 and TRBJ1-6; D not certain. The CDR3 here is CASSRPDSPLHF. Written as DNA, the CDR3 is TGTGCCAGCTCACGTCCTGATTCACCCCTCCACTTT. Using reference TRBV18 and TRBJ1-6 for the parts outside the CDR3, the full variable domain is NAGVMQNPRHLVRRRGQEARLRCSPMKGHSHVYWYRQLPEEGLKFMVYLQKENIIDESGMPKERFSAEFPKEGPSILRIQQVVRGDSAAYFCASSRPDSPLHFGNGTRLTVT.